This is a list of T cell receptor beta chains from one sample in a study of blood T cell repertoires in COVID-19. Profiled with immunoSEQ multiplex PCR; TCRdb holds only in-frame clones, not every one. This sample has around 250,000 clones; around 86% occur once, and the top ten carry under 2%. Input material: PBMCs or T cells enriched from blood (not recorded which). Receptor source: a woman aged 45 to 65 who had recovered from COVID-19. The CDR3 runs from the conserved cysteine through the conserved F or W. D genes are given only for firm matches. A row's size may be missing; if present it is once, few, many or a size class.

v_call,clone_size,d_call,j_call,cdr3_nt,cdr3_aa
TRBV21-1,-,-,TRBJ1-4,TGTGCCAGCAGCAAAGACAGGATGAATGAAAAACTGTTTTTT,CASSKDRMNEKLFF
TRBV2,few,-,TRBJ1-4,TGTGCCAGCAGTGAAGCCCGTCTAGGTGAAAAACTGTTTTTT,CASSEARLGEKLFF
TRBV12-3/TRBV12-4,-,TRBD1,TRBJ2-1,TGTGCCAGCAGTTTATCAGGGGGCAATGAGCAGTTCTTC,CASSLSGGNEQFF
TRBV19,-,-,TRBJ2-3,TGTGCCAGTGGGGAGCGCCGGGGTACAGATACGCAGTATTTT,CASGERRGTDTQYF
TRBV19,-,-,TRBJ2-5,TGTGCCAGTAGTATTAACGGTGCGGGAACGAAAGAGACCCAGTACTTC,CASSINGAGTKETQYF
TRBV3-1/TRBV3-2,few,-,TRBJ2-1,TGTGCCAGCAGCCAAGATAGCCGGTCCGAGGAGAATGAGCAGTTCTTC,CASSQDSRSEENEQFF
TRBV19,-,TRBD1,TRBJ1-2,TGTGCCAGTAGTTGGAAACAGGGGTATGGCTACACCTTC,CASSWKQGYGYTF
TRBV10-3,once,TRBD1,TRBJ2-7,TGTGCCATCAGTGAATGGACAGGATCCTACGAGCAGTACTTC,CAISEWTGSYEQYF
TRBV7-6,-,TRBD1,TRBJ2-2,TGTGCCAGCAGCTTTTCAGGGGGCACCGGGGAGCTGTTTTTT,CASSFSGGTGELFF
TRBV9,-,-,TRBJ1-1,TGTGCCAGCAGCGTCCTGGGGGGGACTGAAGCTTTCTTT,CASSVLGGTEAFF
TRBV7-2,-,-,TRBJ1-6,TGTGCCAGCAGCTTAGGGGGGGGGAAATCACCCCTCCACTTT,CASSLGGGKSPLHF
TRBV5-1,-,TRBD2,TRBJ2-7,TGCGCCAGCAGTAGGTCCCCTTGGCTAGCGGGATACGAGCAGTACTTC,CASSRSPWLAGYEQYF
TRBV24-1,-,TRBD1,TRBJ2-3,TGTGCCACCAGTGATTTCAGGGGGAACACAGATACGCAGTATTTT,CATSDFRGNTDTQYF
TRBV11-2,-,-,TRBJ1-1,TGTGCCAGTCGCCCCGTGCGGGGGATGAACACTGAAGCTTTCTTT,CASRPVRGMNTEAFF
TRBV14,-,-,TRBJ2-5,TGTGCCAGCAGCTCAGGACAATTGGGGACCCAGTACTTC,CASSSGQLGTQYF
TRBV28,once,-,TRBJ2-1,TGTGCCACGGTCTACAATGAGCAGTTCTTC,CATVYNEQFF
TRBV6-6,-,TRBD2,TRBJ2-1,TGTGCCAGCAGTTACCTGGGACTAGAAGTCCCCAATGAGCAGTTCTTC,CASSYLGLEVPNEQFF
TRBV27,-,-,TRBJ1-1,TGTGCCAGCAGTTTGGGCGAATACACTGAAGCTTTCTTT,CASSLGEYTEAFF
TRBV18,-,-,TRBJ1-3,TGTGCCAGCTCACCCAGACAGGTTGAAGCTGGAAACACCATATATTTT,CASSPRQVEAGNTIYF
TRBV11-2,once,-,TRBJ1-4,TGTGCCAGCAGCGTCGGACAGAGCTATAGAGCAACTAATGAAAAACTGTTTTTT,CASSVGQSYRATNEKLFF
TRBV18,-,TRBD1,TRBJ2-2,TGTGCCAGCTCACCCCTAGGACAGGGGGCAGGCGGGGAGCTGTTTTTT,CASSPLGQGAGGELFF
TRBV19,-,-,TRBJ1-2,TGTGCTACCGGGGGCCGACGGGAGGGGGGCTATGGCTACACCTTC,CATGGRREGGYGYTF
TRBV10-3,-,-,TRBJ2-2,TGTGCCATCAGTGAGGCGGGATGGGGGAGAACCGGGGAGCTGTTTTTT,CAISEAGWGRTGELFF
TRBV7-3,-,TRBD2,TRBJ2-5,TGTGCCAGCAGCCCCTCGACTAGCTTAGGCGAGACCCAGTACTTC,CASSPSTSLGETQYF
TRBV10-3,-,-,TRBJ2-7,TGTGCCATCAGTGAGTCCCCTTCCGAGCAGTACTTC,CAISESPSEQYF
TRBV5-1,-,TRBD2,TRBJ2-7,TGCGCCAGCAGCACTAGCGGTAGTGGGGAGCAGTACTTC,CASSTSGSGEQYF
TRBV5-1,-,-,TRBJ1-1,TGCGCCAGCAGCTTCGGGGGGCCGAGCACTGAAGCTTTCTTT,CASSFGGPSTEAFF
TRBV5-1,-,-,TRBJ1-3,TGCGCCAGCAGCTTGGTTGGCATCTCTGGAAACACCATATATTTT,CASSLVGISGNTIYF
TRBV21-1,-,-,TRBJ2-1,TGTGCCAGCGGGGCCGGACTAGCGGACTACAATGAGCAGTTCTTC,CASGAGLADYNEQFF
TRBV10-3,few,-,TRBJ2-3,TGTGCCATCAGTGAGATCGACAGGAGCACAGATACGCAGTATTTT,CAISEIDRSTDTQYF
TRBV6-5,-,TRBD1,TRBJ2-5,TGTGCCAGCAGCGACAGGACAGGGAGAGAGACCCAGTACTTC,CASSDRTGRETQYF
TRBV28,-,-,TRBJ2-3,TGTGCCAGCCGGGGAGGGGGAAGCACAGATACGCAGTATTTT,CASRGGGSTDTQYF
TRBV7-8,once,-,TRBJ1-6,TGTGCCAGCAGCCCCCGGACAGCTAATAATTCACCCCTCCACTTT,CASSPRTANNSPLHF
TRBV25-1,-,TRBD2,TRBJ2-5,TGTGCCAGCAGTGGGGGTAGCGGGAGGGCCTGGGAGACCCAGTACTTC,CASSGGSGRAWETQYF
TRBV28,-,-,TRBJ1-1,TGTGCCAGCAGTTTGGGGAGAAAGGGCACTGAAGCTTTCTTT,CASSLGRKGTEAFF
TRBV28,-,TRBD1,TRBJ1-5,TGTGCCAGCAGTTCCCCGGACAGGGGCGATTTCCAGCCCCAGCATTTT,CASSSPDRGDFQPQHF
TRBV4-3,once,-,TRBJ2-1,TGCGCCAGCAGCCCGCGTAGCGCCACCTTTACTGGTGAGCAGTTCTTC,CASSPRSATFTGEQFF
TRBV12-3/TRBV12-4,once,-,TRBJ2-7,TGTGCCAGCAGACAGACCTACGAGCAGTACTTC,CASRQTYEQYF
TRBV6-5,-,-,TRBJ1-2,TGTGCCAGCAGTTACTCGAACCGGTATGGCTACACCTTC,CASSYSNRYGYTF
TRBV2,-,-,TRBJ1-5,TGTGCCAGCTCATTGGCAGGTTTGTATAGCAATCAGCCCCAGCATTTT,CASSLAGLYSNQPQHF
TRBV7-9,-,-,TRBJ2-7,TGTGCCAGCAGCTCCCCCAGGGTGCACTACGAGCAGTACTTC,CASSSPRVHYEQYF
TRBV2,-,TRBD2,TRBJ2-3,TGTGCCAGCTGCCGGCTGTCTAGCGGGAGTAGCACAGATACGCAGTATTTT,CASCRLSSGSSTDTQYF
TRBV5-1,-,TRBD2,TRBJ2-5,TGCGCCAGCAGCCCTACTAGCGGGAGGGCCGTGGCCCAAGAGACCCAGTACTTC,CASSPTSGRAVAQETQYF
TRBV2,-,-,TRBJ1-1,TGTGCCAGCAGTGAAGCTATAGTAGGACAGAAGGCTTTCTTT,CASSEAIVGQKAFF
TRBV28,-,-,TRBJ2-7,TGTGCCAGCCGTTCTTCCTACGAGCAGTACTTC,CASRSSYEQYF
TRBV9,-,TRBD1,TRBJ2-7,TGTGCCAGCAACCGAGGTGGACAGGCCGAGCTCTACGAGCAGTACTTC,CASNRGGQAELYEQYF
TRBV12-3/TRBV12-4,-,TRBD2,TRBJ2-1,TGTGCCAGCAGGACTAGCGTTTACGATGAGCAGTTCTTC,CASRTSVYDEQFF
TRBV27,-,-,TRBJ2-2,TGTGCCAGCAGCCGCCGCGGGATGAACACCGGGGAGCTGTTTTTT,CASSRRGMNTGELFF
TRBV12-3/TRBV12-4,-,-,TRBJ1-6,TGTGCCAGCGGGCAGAATTCACCCCTCCACTTT,CASGQNSPLHF
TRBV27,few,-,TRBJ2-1,TGTGCCAGCAGTTCCGACCGGACCCCGGGACTTCACAATGAGCAGTTCTTC,CASSSDRTPGLHNEQFF
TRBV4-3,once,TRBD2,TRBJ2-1,TGCGCCAGCAGCCTCTTTGCCGGGAGGCCTGAGGACAATGAGCAGTTCTTC,CASSLFAGRPEDNEQFF
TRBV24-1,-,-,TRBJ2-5,TGTGCCACCTACCGTGAACGGGGGGCGACTCAAGAGACCCAGTACTTC,CATYRERGATQETQYF